This T cell receptor (beta chain) emerged from a study of blood T cell repertoires in COVID-19. V was clipped by 3 bases and J by 3 bases, with 12 bases between them. Germline values: CDR1 LNHDA, CDR2 SQIVND (reference sequence). The CDR3 is 15 amino acids. Profiling relied on immunoSEQ multiplex PCR, and the TCRdb table lists in-frame clones only, not all of them. The sample consists of a few hundred thousand clones, approximately 90% of them appearing once. V usage is TRBV19 and J usage is TRBJ1-3, with D perhaps TRBD1 (6 bases). This clonotype was obtained from a woman between 18 and 30 years old who had recovered from COVID-19. Sequencing was performed on PBMCs or T cells enriched from blood (not recorded which). In nucleotides, the CDR3 is TGTGCCAGTAGTATGGGGGCGCCAGGTGGAAACACCATATATTTT. This sequence encodes CASSMGAPGGNTIYF.